The clone carrying this TCR beta chain has just one count. Antigen specificity is unknown. The source of the sample is a study of siplizumab effects on memory and regulatory T cells. This CDR3 is 16 amino acids long. Germline loops: CDR1 MNHEY, CDR2 SVGAGI. V lost 0 bases, J lost 0 bases, and 9 bases lay in between. Per sample, some 90,000 TCR templates were assayed. Sequenced by immunoSEQ multiplex PCR; TCRdb stores in-frame clones only, minus some. The table shows 100,000 or so clones, with around 95% occurring only once. Study-wide results and limits: Naive or memory phenotype assignment was not possible for roughly 80-97% of proliferating CD4+ or CD8+ clones. Naive T cells appeared more varied than memory cells and looked like key alloresponse contributors. Mappable CD4+ clones that were alloreactive averaged roughly 69% Treg-derived with siplizumab versus around 30% in controls.

Sequences were obtained from non-Treg CD4+ T cells sorted from blood. V usage is TRBV6-5 and J usage is TRBJ1-3; no firm D call. This receptor was taken from a human donor in good health. CDR3 residues: CASSYSSANSGNTIYF. Written as DNA, the CDR3 is TGTGCCAGCAGTTACTCGTCGGCGAACTCTGGAAACACCATATATTTT.